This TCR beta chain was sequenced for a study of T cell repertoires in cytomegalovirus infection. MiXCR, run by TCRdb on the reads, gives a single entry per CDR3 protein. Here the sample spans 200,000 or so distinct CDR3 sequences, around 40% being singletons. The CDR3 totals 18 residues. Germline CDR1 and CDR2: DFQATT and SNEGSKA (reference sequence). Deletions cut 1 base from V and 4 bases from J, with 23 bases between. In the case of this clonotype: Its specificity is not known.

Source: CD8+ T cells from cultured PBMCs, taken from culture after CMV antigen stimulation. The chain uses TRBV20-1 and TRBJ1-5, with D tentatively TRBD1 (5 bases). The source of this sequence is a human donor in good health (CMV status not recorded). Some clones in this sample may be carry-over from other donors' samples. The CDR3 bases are TGCAGTGCTAGAGGGACCCCGGGGGGGAGGTTTGTTAATCAGCCCCAGCATTTT. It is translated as CSARGTPGGRFVNQPQHF.